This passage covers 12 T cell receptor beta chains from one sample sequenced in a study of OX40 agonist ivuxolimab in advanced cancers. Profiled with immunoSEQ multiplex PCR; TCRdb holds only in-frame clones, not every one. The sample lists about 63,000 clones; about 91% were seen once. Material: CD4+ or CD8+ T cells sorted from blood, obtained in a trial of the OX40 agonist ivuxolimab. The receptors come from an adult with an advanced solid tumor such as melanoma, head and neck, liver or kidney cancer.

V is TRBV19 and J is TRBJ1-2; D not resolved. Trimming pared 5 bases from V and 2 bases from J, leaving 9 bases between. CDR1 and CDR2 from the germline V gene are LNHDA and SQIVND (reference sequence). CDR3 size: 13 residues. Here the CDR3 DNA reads TGTGCCAGTAGTCGCGCGGGAAACTATGGCTACACCTTC. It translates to CASSRAGNYGYTF.

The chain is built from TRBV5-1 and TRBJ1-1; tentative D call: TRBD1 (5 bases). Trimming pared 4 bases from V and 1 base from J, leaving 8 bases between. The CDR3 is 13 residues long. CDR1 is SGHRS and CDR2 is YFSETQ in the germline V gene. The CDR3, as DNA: TGCGCCAGCAGCCTCAGGGCGAACACTGAAGCTTTCTTT. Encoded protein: CASSLRANTEAFF.

CDR3 residues: CASSLVNTGELFF. The CDR3 coding sequence is TGTGCCAGCAGTCTAGTGAACACCGGGGAGCTGTTTTTT. The chain is built from TRBV6-5 and TRBJ2-2; no definite D call. V lost 5 bases and J lost 1, with 5 bases in between. Looked up from germline, CDR1 is MNHEY and CDR2 is SVGAGI. The CDR3 is made up of 13 amino acids.

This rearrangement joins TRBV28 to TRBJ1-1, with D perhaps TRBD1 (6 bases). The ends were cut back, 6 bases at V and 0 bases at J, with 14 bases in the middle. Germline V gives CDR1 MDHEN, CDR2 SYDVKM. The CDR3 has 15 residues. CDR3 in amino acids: CASRKRGALNTEAFF. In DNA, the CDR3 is TGTGCCAGCAGAAAAAGGGGGGCCCTGAACACTGAAGCTTTCTTT.

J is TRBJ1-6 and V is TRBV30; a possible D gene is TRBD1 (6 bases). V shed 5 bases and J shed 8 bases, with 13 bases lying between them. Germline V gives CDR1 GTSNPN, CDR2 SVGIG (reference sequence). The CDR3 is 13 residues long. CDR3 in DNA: TGTGCCTGGGGGGACACCGGTTATTCACCCCTCCACTTT. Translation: CAWGDTGYSPLHF. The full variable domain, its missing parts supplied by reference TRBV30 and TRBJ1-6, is SQTIHQWPATLVQPVGSPLSLECTVEGTSNPNLYWYRQAAGRGLQLLFYSVGIGQISSEVPQNLSASRPQDRQFILSSKKLLLSDSGFYLCAWGDTGYSPLHFGNGTRLTVT.

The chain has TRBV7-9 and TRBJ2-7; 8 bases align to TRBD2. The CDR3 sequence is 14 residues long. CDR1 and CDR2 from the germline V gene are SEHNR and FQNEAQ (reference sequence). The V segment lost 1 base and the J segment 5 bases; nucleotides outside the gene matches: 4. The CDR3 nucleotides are TGTGCCAGCAGCTTAGTACGGCGGGGGGACGAGCAGTACTTC. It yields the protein CASSLVRRGDEQYF.

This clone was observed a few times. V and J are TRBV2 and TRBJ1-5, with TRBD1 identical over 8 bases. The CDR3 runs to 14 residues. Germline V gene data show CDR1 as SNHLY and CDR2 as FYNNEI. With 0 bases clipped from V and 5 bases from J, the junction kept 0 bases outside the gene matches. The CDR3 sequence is CASSEAQGDQPQHF. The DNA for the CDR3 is TGTGCCAGCAGTGAAGCACAGGGGGATCAGCCCCAGCATTTT.

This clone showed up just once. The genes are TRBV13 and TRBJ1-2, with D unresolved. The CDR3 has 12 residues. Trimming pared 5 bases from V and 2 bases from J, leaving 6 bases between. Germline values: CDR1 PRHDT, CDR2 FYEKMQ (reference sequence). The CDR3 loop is CASSGSNYGYTF. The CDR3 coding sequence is TGTGCCAGCAGCGGCAGCAACTATGGCTACACCTTC. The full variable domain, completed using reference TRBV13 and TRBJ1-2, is AAGVIQSPRHLIKEKRETATLKCYPIPRHDTVYWYQQGPGQDPQFLISFYEKMQSDKGSIPDRFSAQQFSDYHSELNMSSLELGDSALYFCASSGSNYGYTFGSGTRLTVV.

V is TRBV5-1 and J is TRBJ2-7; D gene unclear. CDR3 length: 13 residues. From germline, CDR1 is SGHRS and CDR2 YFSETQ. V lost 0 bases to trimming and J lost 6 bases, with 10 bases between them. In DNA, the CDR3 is TGCGCCAGCAGCTTGGACCCGAACTCCGAGCAGTACTTC. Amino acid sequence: CASSLDPNSEQYF.

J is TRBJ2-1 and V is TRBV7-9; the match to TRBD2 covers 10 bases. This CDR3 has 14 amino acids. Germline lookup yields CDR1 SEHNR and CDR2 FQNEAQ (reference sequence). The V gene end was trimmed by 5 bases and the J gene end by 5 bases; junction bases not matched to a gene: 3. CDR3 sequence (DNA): TGTGCCAGCAGCCTTAGCGGGGGGCACAATGAGCAGTTCTTC. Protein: CASSLSGGHNEQFF.

This CDR3 reads CASRFPNRAQYF. For the CDR3, the DNA is TGTGCCAGCAGGTTCCCCAACCGGGCGCAGTACTTC. This chain connects TRBV6-1 to TRBJ2-7; D unresolved. The V end lost 6 bases, the J end lost 9 bases, and 15 bases lay between the germline ends. The CDR3 is made up of 12 amino acids. Germline loops: CDR1 MNHNS, CDR2 SASEGT.

CDR3 residues: CASSPGHLATNEKLFF. The DNA of the CDR3 is TGCGCCAGCAGCCCTGGACATCTCGCAACTAATGAAAAACTGTTTTTT. The V call is TRBV5-1, the J call TRBJ1-4; tentative D call: TRBD1 (5 bases). Trimming took 4 bases from V and 0 from J, leaving 13 bases between them. The CDR3 spans 16 residues. Germline V CDR1 and CDR2: SGHRS, YFSETQ. The complete variable domain, with remaining parts taken from reference TRBV5-1 and TRBJ1-4, reads KAGVTQTPRYLIKTRGQQVTLSCSPISGHRSVSWYQQTPGQGLQFLFEYFSETQRNKGNFPGRFSGRQFSNSRSEMNVSTLELGDSALYLCASSPGHLATNEKLFFGSGTQLSVL.